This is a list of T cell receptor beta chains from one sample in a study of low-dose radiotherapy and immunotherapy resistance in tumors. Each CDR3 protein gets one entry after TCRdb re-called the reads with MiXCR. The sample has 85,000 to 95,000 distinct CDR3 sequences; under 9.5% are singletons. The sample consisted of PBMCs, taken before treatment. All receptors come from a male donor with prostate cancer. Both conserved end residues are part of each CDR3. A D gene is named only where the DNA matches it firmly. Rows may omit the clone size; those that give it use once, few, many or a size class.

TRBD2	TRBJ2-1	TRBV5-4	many	CASSPGGLAGFNEQFF	TGTGCCAGCAGCCCTGGCGGGCTAGCGGGTTTCAATGAGCAGTTCTTC
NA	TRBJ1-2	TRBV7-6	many	CASSPLAGLMNYGYTF	TGTGCCAGCAGCCCCCTGGCAGGATTGATGAACTATGGCTACACCTTC
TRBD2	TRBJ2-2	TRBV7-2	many	CASSLGGSDTGELFF	TGTGCCAGCAGCTTAGGCGGGAGCGACACCGGGGAGCTGTTTTTT
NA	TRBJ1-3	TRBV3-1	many	CASSQDLYRGNTIYF	TGTGCCAGCAGCCAAGATTTATACCGGGGAAACACCATATATTTT
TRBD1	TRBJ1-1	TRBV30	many	CAWSGAGTGANTEAFF	TGTGCCTGGAGCGGAGCGGGGACAGGAGCGAACACTGAAGCTTTCTTT
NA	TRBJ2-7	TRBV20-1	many	CSAMAPPYEQYF	TGCAGTGCTATGGCGCCACCCTACGAGCAGTACTTC
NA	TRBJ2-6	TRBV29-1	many	CSVEDPGTSLTF	TGCAGCGTTGAAGACCCGGGGACGTCCCTGACTTTC
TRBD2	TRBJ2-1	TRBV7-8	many	CASSLAESGIGINEQFF	TGTGCCAGCAGCTTAGCGGAAAGCGGGATTGGCATCAATGAGCAGTTCTTC
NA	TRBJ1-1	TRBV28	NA	CASSWGFGVLEAFF	TGTGCCAGCAGTTGGGGATTTGGGGTTCTCGAAGCTTTCTTT
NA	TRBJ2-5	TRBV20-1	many	CSASGTLETQYF	TGCAGTGCTAGTGGCACTTTGGAGACCCAGTACTTC
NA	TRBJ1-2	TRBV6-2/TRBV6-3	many	CASSEGRPRGYTF	TGTGCCAGCAGTGAAGGAAGACCCCGAGGCTACACCTTC
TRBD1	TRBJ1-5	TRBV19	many	CASSMFVTGQGEQPQHF	TGTGCCAGTAGTATGTTTGTCACCGGACAGGGGGAGCAGCCCCAGCATTTT
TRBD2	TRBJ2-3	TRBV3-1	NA	CASSRGTSGNTDTQYF	TGTGCCAGCAGCCGCGGGACTAGCGGAAACACAGATACGCAGTATTTT
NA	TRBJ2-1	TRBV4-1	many	CASSPLGASYNEQFF	TGCGCCAGCAGCCCTCTAGGGGCGTCCTACAATGAGCAGTTCTTC
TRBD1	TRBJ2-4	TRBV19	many	CASSIPGQGVPIQYF	TGTGCCAGTAGTATCCCGGGACAGGGAGTCCCCATTCAGTACTTC
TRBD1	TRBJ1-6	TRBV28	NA	CASSRTGGFSPLHF	TGTGCCAGCAGTCGGACAGGGGGTTTTTCACCCCTCCACTTT
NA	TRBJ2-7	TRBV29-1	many	CSVSSAGDITEQYF	TGCAGCGTTTCTAGCGCAGGGGATATAACAGAGCAGTACTTC
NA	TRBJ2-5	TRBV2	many	CASSDNKLATETQYF	TGTGCCAGCAGTGATAACAAGCTAGCGACGGAGACCCAGTACTTC
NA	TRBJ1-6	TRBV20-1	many	CSAHLQSPNSPLHF	TGCAGTGCTCACTTACAGAGCCCTAATTCACCCCTCCACTTT
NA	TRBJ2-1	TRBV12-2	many	CASRQPGPSGSYNEQFF	TGTGCAAGTCGCCAACCGGGGCCTTCTGGGTCCTACAATGAGCAGTTCTTC
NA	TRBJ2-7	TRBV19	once	CASSIGGDEQYF	TGTGCCAGTAGTATAGGCGGGGACGAGCAGTACTTC
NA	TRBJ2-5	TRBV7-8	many	CASSFLQETQYF	TGTGCCAGCAGCTTCCTGCAGGAGACCCAGTACTTC
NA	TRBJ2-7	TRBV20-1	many	CSAAVRDEQYF	TGCAGTGCCGCCGTAAGAGACGAGCAGTACTTC
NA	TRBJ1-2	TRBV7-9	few	CASSLRDSGGYTF	TGTGCCAGCAGCTTACGTGACAGTGGAGGCTACACCTTC
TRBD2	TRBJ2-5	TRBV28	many	CASSPTSGNRQETQYF	TGTGCCAGCAGTCCCACCAGCGGGAACCGCCAAGAGACCCAGTACTTC
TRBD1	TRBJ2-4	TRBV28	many	CASRDRGREGIAKNIQYF	TGTGCCAGCAGGGACAGGGGGAGGGAGGGAATAGCCAAAAACATTCAGTACTTC
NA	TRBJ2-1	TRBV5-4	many	CASSLGGSGAYNEQFF	TGTGCCAGCAGCTTGGGGGGGTCAGGGGCCTACAATGAGCAGTTCTTC
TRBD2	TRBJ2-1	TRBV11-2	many	CASSRLAGGLWNEQFF	TGTGCCAGCAGCCGACTAGCGGGGGGCTTGTGGAATGAGCAGTTCTTC
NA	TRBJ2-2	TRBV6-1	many	CASRGGQGKAGELFF	TGTGCCAGCAGGGGAGGGCAGGGGAAGGCCGGGGAGCTGTTTTTT
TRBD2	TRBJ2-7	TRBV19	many	CASSFKAGGLLEQYF	TGTGCCAGTAGTTTCAAAGCGGGAGGTCTACTGGAGCAGTACTTC
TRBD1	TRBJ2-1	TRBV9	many	CASSITGGSYNEQFF	TGTGCCAGCAGCATAACAGGGGGCTCCTACAATGAGCAGTTCTTC
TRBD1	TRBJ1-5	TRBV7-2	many	CASSLGGTGNQPQHF	TGTGCCAGCAGCTTAGGAGGGACAGGCAATCAGCCCCAGCATTTT
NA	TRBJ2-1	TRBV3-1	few	CASSQGEKSNEQFF	TGTGCCAGCAGCCAAGGAGAGAAATCAAATGAGCAGTTCTTC
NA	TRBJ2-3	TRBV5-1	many	CASSLAMGTDTQYF	TGCGCCAGCAGCTTGGCAATGGGCACAGATACGCAGTATTTT
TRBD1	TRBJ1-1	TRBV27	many	CASSSGQGTEAFF	TGTGCCAGCAGCTCGGGACAGGGTACTGAAGCTTTCTTT
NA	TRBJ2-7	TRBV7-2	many	CASSSASSEQYF	TGTGCCAGCAGCTCGGCTAGTTCCGAGCAGTACTTC
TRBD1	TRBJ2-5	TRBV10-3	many	CATSGTGQETQYF	TGTGCCACCAGTGGGACAGGACAAGAGACCCAGTACTTC
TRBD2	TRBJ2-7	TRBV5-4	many	CASSSVSSGSYEQYF	TGTGCCAGCAGCTCGGTCTCTAGCGGGTCATACGAGCAGTACTTC
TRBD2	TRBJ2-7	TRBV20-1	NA	CSARDFQTGGIYEQYF	TGCAGTGCTAGAGATTTTCAGACGGGAGGGATTTACGAGCAGTACTTC
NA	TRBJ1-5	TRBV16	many	CASSQSGGRNQPQHF	TGTGCCAGCAGCCAATCAGGGGGTAGGAATCAGCCCCAGCATTTT